This record looks at one T cell receptor (beta chain) sequence and its context. The survey-level immunoSEQ assay was used. Assay used: immunoSEQ multiplex PCR; TCRdb lists only in-frame clones, some missing. The sample includes 65,000 or so clones, roughly nine tenths of them seen just once. The data were obtained in a study of pediatric ulcerative colitis. About the research overall: Most patients had pancolitis, and two had left-sided colitis.

The CDR3 spans 12 residues. V lost 7 bases to trimming and J lost 4 bases, with 9 bases between them. CDR1 and CDR2 from the germline V gene are SNHLY and FYNNEI. The sequence came from a boy younger than 18 with severe ulcerative colitis. V usage is TRBV2 and J usage is TRBJ2-3, with D uncertain. The sample comprised blood. CDR3 residues: CASTENPDTQYF. The CDR3 DNA reads TGTGCCAGCACGGAGAACCCAGATACGCAGTATTTT.